This T cell receptor (beta chain) was profiled in a study of CD8+ T cells in alopecia areata. Study-level information: Treated patients received oral tofacitinib, 5 to 10 mg twice daily. Study-wide points: Persistence in scalp and blood during tofacitinib was observed for many expanded lesional clones. With patients, TCR sharing proved less clear than in mice, a difference possibly related to HLA. Tofacitinib significantly brought down scalp clonality and expanded CD8+ clones among top 100.

Germline V lookup: CDR1 SGHTA, CDR2 FQGNSA. This CDR3 is 14 amino acids long. Trimming pared 5 bases from V and 0 bases from J, leaving 9 bases between. Treatment indicated: oral pan-JAK inhibitor, 5-10 mg twice daily. As regards this clone: The target antigen is unknown.

RNA was isolated and reverse transcribed to cDNA, the sequencing template. Profiling relied on immunoSEQ multiplex PCR, and the TCRdb table lists in-frame clones only, not all of them. The table shows 200,000 to 250,000 clones, with about 50% occurring only once. This chain uses TRBV7-2 with TRBJ2-3; D gene ambiguous. The TCR comes from a human donor with alopecia areata. The source was CD4+ T cells sorted from blood, collected at week 4, from a patient treated with tofacitinib. The CDR3 DNA follows: TGTGCCAGCAGCCTCGCCTACAGCACAGATACGCAGTATTTT. It is translated as CASSLAYSTDTQYF.